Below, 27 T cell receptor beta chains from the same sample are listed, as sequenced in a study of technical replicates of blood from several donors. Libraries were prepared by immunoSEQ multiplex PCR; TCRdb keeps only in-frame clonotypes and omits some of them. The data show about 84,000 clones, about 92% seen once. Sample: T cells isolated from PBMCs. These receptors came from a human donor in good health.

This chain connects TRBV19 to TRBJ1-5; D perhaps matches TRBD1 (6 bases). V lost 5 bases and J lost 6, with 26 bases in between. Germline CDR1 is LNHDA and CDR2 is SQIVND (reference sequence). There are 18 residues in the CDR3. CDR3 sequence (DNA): TGTGCCAGTAGTGGGGGCGGACGGATAGACTTTCGAGGTCAGCCCCAGCATTTT. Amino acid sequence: CASSGGGRIDFRGQPQHF. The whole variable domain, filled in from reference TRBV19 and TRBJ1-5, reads DGGITQSPKYLFRKEGQNVTLSCEQNLNHDAMYWYRQDPGQGLRLIYYSQIVNDFQKGDIAEGYSVSREKKESFPLTVTSAQKNPTAFYLCASSGGGRIDFRGQPQHFGDGTRLSIL.

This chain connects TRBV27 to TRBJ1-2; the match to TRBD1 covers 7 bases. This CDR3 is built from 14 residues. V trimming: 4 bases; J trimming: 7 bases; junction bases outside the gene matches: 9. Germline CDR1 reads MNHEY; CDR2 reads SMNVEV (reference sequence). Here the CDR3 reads CASSSNSQGVGYTF. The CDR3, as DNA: TGTGCCAGCAGTTCAAACAGCCAGGGGGTTGGCTACACCTTC.

DNA of the CDR3: TGTGCCAGCAGCTTAGTCGGGGGGGGCCTGGATGAGCAGTTCTTC. Amino acid sequence: CASSLVGGGLDEQFF. This chain uses TRBV11-3 with TRBJ2-1, with TRBD2 identical over 8 bases. CDR1 and CDR2 from the germline V gene are SGHNT and YENEEA. This CDR3 comprises 15 residues. V lost 1 base to trimming and J lost 8 bases; unmatched junction nucleotides: 7. The whole variable domain, remainder taken from reference TRBV11-3 and TRBJ2-1, is EAGVVQSPRYKIIEKKQPVAFWCNPISGHNTLYWYLQNLGQGPELLIRYENEEAVDDSQLPKDRFSAERLKGVDSTLKIQPAELGDSAVYLCASSLVGGGLDEQFFGPGTRLTVL.

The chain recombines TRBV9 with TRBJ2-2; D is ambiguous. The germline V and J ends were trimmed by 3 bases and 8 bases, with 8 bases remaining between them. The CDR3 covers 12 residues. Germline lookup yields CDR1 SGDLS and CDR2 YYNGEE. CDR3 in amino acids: CASSALAGELFF. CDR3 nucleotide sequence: TGTGCCAGCAGCGCGTTGGCTGGGGAGCTGTTTTTT.

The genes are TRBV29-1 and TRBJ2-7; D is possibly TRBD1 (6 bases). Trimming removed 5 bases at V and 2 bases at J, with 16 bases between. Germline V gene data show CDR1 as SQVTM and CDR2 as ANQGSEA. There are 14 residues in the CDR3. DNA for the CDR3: TGCAGCGTTTCCTCGACAGGTAGTGCCTACGAGCAGTACTTC. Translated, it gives CSVSSTGSAYEQYF.

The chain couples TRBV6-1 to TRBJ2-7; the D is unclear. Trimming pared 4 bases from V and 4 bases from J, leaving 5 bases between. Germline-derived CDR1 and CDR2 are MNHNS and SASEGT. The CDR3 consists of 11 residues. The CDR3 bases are TGTGCCAGCAGTGGTTATTACGAGCAGTACTTC. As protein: CASSGYYEQYF.

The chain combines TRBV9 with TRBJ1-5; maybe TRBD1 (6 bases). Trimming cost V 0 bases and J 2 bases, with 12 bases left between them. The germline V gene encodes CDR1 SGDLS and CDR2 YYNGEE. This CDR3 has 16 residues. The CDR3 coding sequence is TGTGCCAGCAGCGTAGGTACAGGGAGCGGCAATCAGCCCCAGCATTTT. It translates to CASSVGTGSGNQPQHF.

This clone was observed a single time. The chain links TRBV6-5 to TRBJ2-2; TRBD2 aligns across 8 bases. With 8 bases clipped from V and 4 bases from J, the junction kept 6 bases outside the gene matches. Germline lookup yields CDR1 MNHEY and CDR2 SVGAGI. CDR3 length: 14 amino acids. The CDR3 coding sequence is TGTGCCAGCTCCGGGACTAGTATCACCGGGGAGCTGTTTTTT. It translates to CASSGTSITGELFF.

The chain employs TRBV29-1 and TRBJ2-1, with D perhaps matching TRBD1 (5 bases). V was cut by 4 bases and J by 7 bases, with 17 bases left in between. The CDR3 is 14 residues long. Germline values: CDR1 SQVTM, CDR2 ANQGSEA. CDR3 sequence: CSVVAQGEGNEQFF. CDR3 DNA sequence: TGCAGCGTTGTTGCCCAGGGTGAAGGAAATGAGCAGTTCTTC.

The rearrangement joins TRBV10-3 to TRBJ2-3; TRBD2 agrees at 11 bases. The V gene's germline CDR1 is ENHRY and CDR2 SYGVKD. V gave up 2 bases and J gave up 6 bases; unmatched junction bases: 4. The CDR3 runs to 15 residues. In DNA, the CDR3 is TGTGCCATCAGTGAGGGTAGCGGGAGGGCGGATACGCAGTATTTT. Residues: CAISEGSGRADTQYF.

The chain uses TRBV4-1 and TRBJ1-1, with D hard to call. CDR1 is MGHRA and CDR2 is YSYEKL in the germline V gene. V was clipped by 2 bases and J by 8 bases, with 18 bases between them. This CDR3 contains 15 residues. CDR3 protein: CASSQPQVPTREAFF. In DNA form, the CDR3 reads TGCGCCAGCAGCCAACCCCAGGTCCCCACCCGAGAAGCTTTCTTT.

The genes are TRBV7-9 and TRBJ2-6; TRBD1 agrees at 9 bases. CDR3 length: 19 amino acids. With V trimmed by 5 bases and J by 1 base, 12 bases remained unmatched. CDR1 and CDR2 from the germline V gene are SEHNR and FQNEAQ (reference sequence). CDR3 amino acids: CASSLVPGQGVSGANVLTF. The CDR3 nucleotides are TGTGCCAGCAGCCTCGTTCCGGGACAGGGAGTGTCTGGGGCCAACGTCCTGACTTTC.

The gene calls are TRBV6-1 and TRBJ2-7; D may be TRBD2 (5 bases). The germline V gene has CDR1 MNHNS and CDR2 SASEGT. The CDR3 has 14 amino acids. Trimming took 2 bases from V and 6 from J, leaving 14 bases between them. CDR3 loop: CASSERGRDVEQYF. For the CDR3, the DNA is TGTGCCAGCAGTGAACGGGGTAGAGATGTCGAGCAGTACTTC.

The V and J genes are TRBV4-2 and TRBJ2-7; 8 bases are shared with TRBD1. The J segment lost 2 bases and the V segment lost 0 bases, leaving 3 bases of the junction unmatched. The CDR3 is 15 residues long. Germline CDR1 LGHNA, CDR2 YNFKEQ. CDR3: CASSQERTGTYEQYF. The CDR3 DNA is TGTGCCAGCAGCCAAGAAAGGACAGGGACCTACGAGCAGTACTTC.

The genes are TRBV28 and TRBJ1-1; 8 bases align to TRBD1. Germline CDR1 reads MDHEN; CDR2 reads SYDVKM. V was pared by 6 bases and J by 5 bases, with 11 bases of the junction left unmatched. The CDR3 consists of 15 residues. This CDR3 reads CASRTDRVIRTEAFF. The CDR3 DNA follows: TGTGCCAGCAGAACGGACAGGGTGATTCGGACTGAAGCTTTCTTT.

The CDR3 here is CASSIDRAGMEFF. The DNA for the CDR3 is TGTGCCAGTAGTATAGATCGGGCGGGGATGGAGTTCTTC. The chain combines TRBV19 with TRBJ2-1; weak D call: TRBD2 (6 bases). CDR3 length: 13 residues. The V and J ends lost 0 bases and 14 bases respectively, with 14 bases between them. CDR1 and CDR2 from the germline V gene are LNHDA and SQIVND (reference sequence).

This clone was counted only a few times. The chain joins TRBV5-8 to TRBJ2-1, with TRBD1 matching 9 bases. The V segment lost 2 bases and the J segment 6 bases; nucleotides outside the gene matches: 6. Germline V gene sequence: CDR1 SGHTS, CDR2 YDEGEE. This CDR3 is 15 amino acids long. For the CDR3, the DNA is TGTGCCAGCAGCTTTGTACAGGGGGCCTCCAATGAGCAGTTCTTC. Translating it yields CASSFVQGASNEQFF.

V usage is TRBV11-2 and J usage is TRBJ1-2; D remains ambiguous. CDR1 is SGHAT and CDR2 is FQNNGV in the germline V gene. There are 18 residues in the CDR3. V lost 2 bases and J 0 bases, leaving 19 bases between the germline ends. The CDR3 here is CASSLILNGNQPNYGYTF. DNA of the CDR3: TGTGCCAGCAGCTTAATTCTTAACGGGAATCAGCCTAACTATGGCTACACCTTC.

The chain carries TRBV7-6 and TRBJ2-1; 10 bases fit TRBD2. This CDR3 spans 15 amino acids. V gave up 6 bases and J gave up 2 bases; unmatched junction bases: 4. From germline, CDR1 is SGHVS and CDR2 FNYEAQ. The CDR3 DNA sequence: TGTGCCAGCAGTCTAACTAGCGGGGCCTACAATGAGCAGTTCTTC. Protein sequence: CASSLTSGAYNEQFF.

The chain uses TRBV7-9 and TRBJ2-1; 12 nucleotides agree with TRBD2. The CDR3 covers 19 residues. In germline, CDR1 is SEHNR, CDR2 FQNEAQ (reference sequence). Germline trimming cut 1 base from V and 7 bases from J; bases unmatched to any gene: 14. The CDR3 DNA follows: TGTGCCAGCAGCTTAGGTGCTAGCGGGAGGGCCGAATTTAGTAATGAGCAGTTCTTC. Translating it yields CASSLGASGRAEFSNEQFF. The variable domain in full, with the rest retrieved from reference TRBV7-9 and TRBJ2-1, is DTGVSQNPRHKITKRGQNVTFRCDPISEHNRLYWYRQTLGQGPEFLTYFQNEAQLEKSRLLSDRFSAERPKGSFSTLEIQRTEQGDSAMYLCASSLGASGRAEFSNEQFFGPGTRLTVL.

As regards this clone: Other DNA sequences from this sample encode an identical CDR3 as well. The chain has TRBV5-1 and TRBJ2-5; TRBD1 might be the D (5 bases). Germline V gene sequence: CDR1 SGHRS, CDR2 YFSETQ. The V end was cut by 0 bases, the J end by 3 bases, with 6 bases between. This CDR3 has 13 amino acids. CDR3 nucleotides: TGCGCCAGCAGCTTGGGGGGCGAAGAGACCCAGTACTTC. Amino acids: CASSLGGEETQYF. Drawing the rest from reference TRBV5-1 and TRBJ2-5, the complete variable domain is KAGVTQTPRYLIKTRGQQVTLSCSPISGHRSVSWYQQTPGQGLQFLFEYFSETQRNKGNFPGRFSGRQFSNSRSEMNVSTLELGDSALYLCASSLGGEETQYFGPGTRLLVL.

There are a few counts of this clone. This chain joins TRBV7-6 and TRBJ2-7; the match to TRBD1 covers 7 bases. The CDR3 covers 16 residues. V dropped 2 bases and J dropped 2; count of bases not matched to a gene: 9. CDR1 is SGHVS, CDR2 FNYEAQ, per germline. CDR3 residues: CASSLLGGLRAYEQYF. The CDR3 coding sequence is TGTGCCAGCAGCTTACTAGGGGGCCTAAGGGCCTACGAGCAGTACTTC.

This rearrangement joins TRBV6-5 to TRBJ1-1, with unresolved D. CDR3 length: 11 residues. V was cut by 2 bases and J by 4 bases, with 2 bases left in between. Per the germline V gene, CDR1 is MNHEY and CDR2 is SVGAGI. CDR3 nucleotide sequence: TGTGCCAGCAGTTACCTCACTGAAGCTTTCTTT. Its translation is CASSYLTEAFF.

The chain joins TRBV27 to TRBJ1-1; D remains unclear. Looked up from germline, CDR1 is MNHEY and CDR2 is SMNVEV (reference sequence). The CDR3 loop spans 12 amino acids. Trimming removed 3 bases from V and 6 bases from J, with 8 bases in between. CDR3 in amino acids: CASSFAGSEAFF. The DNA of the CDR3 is TGTGCCAGCAGTTTCGCGGGATCTGAAGCTTTCTTT.

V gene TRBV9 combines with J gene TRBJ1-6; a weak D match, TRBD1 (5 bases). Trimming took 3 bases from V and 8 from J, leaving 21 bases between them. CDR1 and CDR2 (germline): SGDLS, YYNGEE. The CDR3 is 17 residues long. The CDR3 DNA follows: TGTGCCAGCAGCGCTGGGGGGGGACTCCGGGGACATTCACCCCTCCACTTT. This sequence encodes CASSAGGGLRGHSPLHF.

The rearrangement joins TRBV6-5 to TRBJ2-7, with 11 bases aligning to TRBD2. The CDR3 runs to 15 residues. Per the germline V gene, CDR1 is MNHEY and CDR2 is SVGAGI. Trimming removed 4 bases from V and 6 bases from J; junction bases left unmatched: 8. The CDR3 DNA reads TGTGCCAGCAGTTTATTAGCGGGAGGGCCGGGCGAGCAGTACTTC. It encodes CASSLLAGGPGEQYF.

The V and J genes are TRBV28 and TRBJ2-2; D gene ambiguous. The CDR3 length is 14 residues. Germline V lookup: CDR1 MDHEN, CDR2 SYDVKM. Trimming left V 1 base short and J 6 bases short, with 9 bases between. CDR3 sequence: CASSLSMNAGELFF. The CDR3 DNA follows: TGTGCCAGCAGTTTATCTATGAATGCCGGGGAGCTGTTTTTT.